The rows below give T cell receptor beta chains drawn from one sample of a study of T-cell reconstitution after alpha-beta-depleted transplantation in children. TCRdb called the PCR reads again in MiXCR, with one record for every CDR3 protein. Of some 310,000 distinct CDR3 sequences listed, approximately 23% are singletons. The source was PBMCs, mostly from graft donor cells, collected 180 days after TCRalphabeta/CD19-depleted stem cell transplant. Every receptor here comes from a male patient between 5 and 17 years old who had a stem cell transplant for acute lymphoblastic leukemia, so the T cells may come from the graft donor. Both conserved end residues are part of each CDR3. D genes are given only for firm matches. Clone size, where shown, is once, few, many, or a class for clones that have expanded.

>TRBJ1-5|TRBV20-1|TRBD1|NA
CSARASGQPFNQPQHF
TGCAGTGCTAGAGCCTCGGGACAGCCCTTCAATCAGCCCCAGCATTTT
>TRBJ2-5|TRBV29-1|TRBD1|many
CSVGGRQGAQYF
TGCAGCGTTGGAGGTAGACAGGGGGCCCAGTACTTC
>TRBJ2-2|TRBV5-1|TRBD2|few
CASSFPRTSGRAVGTGELFF
TGCGCCAGCAGCTTTCCCCGGACTAGCGGGAGGGCCGTGGGAACCGGGGAGCTGTTTTTT
>TRBJ2-7|TRBV6-1|TRBD2|NA
CASSEARPGLAFNYEQYF
TGTGCCAGCAGTGAAGCCCGACCGGGACTAGCTTTTAACTACGAGCAGTACTTC
>TRBJ1-1|TRBV5-6|TRBD1|NA
CASSLVGQGWTEAFF
TGTGCCAGCAGCTTGGTTGGACAGGGGTGGACTGAAGCTTTCTTT
>TRBJ2-2|TRBV6-5|NA|few
CASKQNTGELFF
TGTGCCAGCAAACAGAACACCGGGGAGCTGTTTTTT
>TRBJ2-1|TRBV7-9|NA|NA
CASSLVGESPYEQFF
TGTGCCAGCAGCTTAGTGGGGGAATCCCCGTATGAGCAGTTCTTC
>TRBJ2-1|TRBV9|NA|NA
CASSVGSYNEQFF
TGTGCCAGCAGCGTAGGCAGCTACAATGAGCAGTTCTTC
>TRBJ2-7|TRBV29-1|NA|NA
CSVEDGDAYEQYF
TGCAGCGTTGAAGATGGGGATGCCTACGAGCAGTACTTC
>TRBJ1-1|TRBV20-1|NA|NA
CSARDPPTEAFF
TGCAGTGCTAGAGATCCCCCCACTGAAGCTTTCTTT
>TRBJ1-5|TRBV5-1|TRBD1|NA
CASSLQQGDQPQHF
TGCGCCAGCAGCTTGCAACAGGGGGATCAGCCCCAGCATTTT
>TRBJ2-3|TRBV7-9|NA|few
CASSLSREGTQYF
TGTGCCAGCAGCTTATCGAGGGAAGGTACGCAGTATTTT
>TRBJ2-5|TRBV12-3/TRBV12-4|NA|NA
CASSLEGRRPEETQYF
TGTGCCAGCAGTTTAGAAGGGAGACGGCCGGAAGAGACCCAGTACTTC
>TRBJ2-7|TRBV5-1|TRBD1|many
CASSWDRDTYEQYF
TGCGCCAGCAGCTGGGACAGGGATACCTACGAGCAGTACTTC
>TRBJ2-1|TRBV5-1|NA|few
CASSLVGDYYNEQFF
TGCGCCAGCAGCTTGGTGGGGGATTACTACAATGAGCAGTTCTTC
>TRBJ1-1|TRBV19|TRBD1|NA
CASTRGQMNTEAFF
TGTGCCAGTACCCGGGGACAGATGAACACTGAAGCTTTCTTT
>TRBJ2-2|TRBV15|TRBD2|few
CATSRAGGQNGELFF
TGTGCCACCAGCAGGGCGGGAGGCCAAAACGGGGAGCTGTTTTTT
>TRBJ2-7|TRBV5-1|NA|NA
CASSLIPLESYEQYF
TGCGCCAGCAGCTTGATCCCCCTGGAATCCTACGAGCAGTACTTC
>TRBJ1-1|TRBV18|TRBD1|NA
CASSPSQGAVTEAFF
TGTGCCAGCTCCCCCTCACAGGGGGCGGTCACTGAAGCTTTCTTT
>TRBJ2-3|TRBV28|TRBD2|NA
CASSRLFWTSGSTDTQYF
TGTGCCAGCAGTAGACTCTTTTGGACTAGCGGGAGCACAGATACGCAGTATTTT
>TRBJ2-7|TRBV27|NA|few
CASSVGEVFSYEQYF
TGTGCCAGCAGTGTCGGGGAAGTGTTTTCCTACGAGCAGTACTTC
>TRBJ1-1|TRBV29-1|NA|few
CSASDQLPWGNTEAFF
TGCAGCGCTTCGGACCAGTTGCCTTGGGGAAACACTGAAGCTTTCTTT
>TRBJ1-3|TRBV5-1|TRBD1|NA
CASTLQGAGGNTIYF
TGCGCCAGCACCTTACAGGGGGCTGGGGGAAACACCATATATTTT
>TRBJ2-3|TRBV27|TRBD2|NA
CASSFRGRATTDTQYF
TGTGCCAGCAGTTTCCGCGGGAGGGCGACCACAGATACGCAGTATTTT
>TRBJ2-1|TRBV9|NA|NA
CASSPYFRTAYNEQFF
TGTGCCAGCAGCCCGTACTTTCGGACAGCTTACAATGAGCAGTTCTTC
>TRBJ1-5|TRBV15|NA|NA
CATSRDVWAGGPQHF
TGTGCCACCAGCAGAGACGTATGGGCCGGAGGGCCCCAGCATTTT
>TRBJ2-7|TRBV5-1|NA|many
CASSSGRYEQYF
TGCGCCAGCAGCTCCGGACGGTACGAGCAGTACTTC
>TRBJ2-1|TRBV27|NA|NA
CASMEPASFNNEQFF
TGTGCCAGCATGGAGCCGGCTAGCTTTAACAATGAGCAGTTCTTC
>TRBJ2-1|TRBV11-2|NA|few
CASSARPGVRESAEQFF
TGTGCCAGCAGCGCCCGACCTGGGGTAAGGGAGAGTGCTGAGCAGTTCTTC
>TRBJ1-2|TRBV28|NA|few
CASSSGTHYGYTF
TGTGCCAGCAGTTCCGGGACACATTATGGCTACACCTTC
>TRBJ1-5|TRBV20-1|NA|few
CSALRRGYSNQPQHF
TGCAGTGCCCTACGGAGGGGGTATAGCAATCAGCCCCAGCATTTT
>TRBJ2-7|TRBV12-3/TRBV12-4|NA|few
CASSPGRGPFSGGTYEQYF
TGTGCCAGCAGTCCCGGAAGGGGGCCCTTCAGCGGGGGAACTTACGAGCAGTACTTC
>TRBJ2-7|TRBV18|TRBD2|few
CASSPRGTRDEQYF
TGTGCCAGCTCACCCCGGGGGACTAGAGACGAGCAGTACTTC
>TRBJ1-6|TRBV2|NA|few
CASRSNSYNSPLHF
TGTGCCAGCAGGAGTAACTCCTATAATTCACCCCTCCACTTT
>TRBJ2-6|TRBV4-2|NA|NA
CASSQGTVPGANVLTF
TGTGCCAGCAGCCAAGGGACAGTCCCTGGGGCCAACGTCCTGACTTTC
>TRBJ2-7|TRBV27|NA|NA
CASSPLGAAVSYEQYF
TGTGCCAGCAGTCCCCTAGGAGCGGCTGTCTCCTACGAGCAGTACTTC
>TRBJ2-5|TRBV6-5|TRBD1|few
CASSYRGTGKETQYF
TGTGCCAGCAGTTACCGAGGGACAGGGAAAGAGACCCAGTACTTC
>TRBJ1-2|TRBV7-2|NA|NA
CASSLAIGTRYTF
TGTGCCAGCAGCTTAGCTATAGGGACCCGCTACACCTTC
>TRBJ2-1|TRBV4-1|NA|NA
CASSQRSANPYNEQFF
TGCGCCAGCAGCCAACGTAGTGCTAACCCCTACAATGAGCAGTTCTTC
>TRBJ1-1|TRBV10-2|NA|NA
CASSKQGEYNTEAFF
TGCGCCAGCAGTAAGCAAGGAGAGTATAACACTGAAGCTTTCTTT
>TRBJ2-3|TRBV12-3/TRBV12-4|NA|few
CASGLWGPSTDTQYF
TGTGCCAGCGGTCTTTGGGGGCCTTCCACAGATACGCAGTATTTT
>TRBJ2-1|TRBV9|TRBD1|NA
CASSVAPRGLNSPNEQFF
TGTGCCAGCAGCGTAGCACCCAGGGGGCTTAACTCTCCGAATGAGCAGTTCTTC
>TRBJ2-7|TRBV5-1|TRBD2|NA
CASSLGPSGNYEQYF
TGCGCCAGCAGCTTGGGGCCTAGCGGGAACTACGAGCAGTACTTC
>TRBJ1-1|TRBV7-9|NA|few
CASSLLEAFF
TGTGCCAGCAGCTTACTTGAAGCTTTCTTT
>TRBJ2-7|TRBV20-1|NA|few
CSATPGYEQYF
TGCAGTGCGACCCCAGGGTACGAGCAGTACTTC
>TRBJ2-2|TRBV12-3/TRBV12-4|TRBD2|NA
CASSGGTSNGELFF
TGTGCCAGCAGCGGTGGGACTAGCAACGGGGAGCTGTTTTTT
>TRBJ2-3|TRBV10-3|NA|NA
CAISAIDTDTQYF
TGTGCCATCAGTGCTATCGACACAGATACGCAGTATTTT